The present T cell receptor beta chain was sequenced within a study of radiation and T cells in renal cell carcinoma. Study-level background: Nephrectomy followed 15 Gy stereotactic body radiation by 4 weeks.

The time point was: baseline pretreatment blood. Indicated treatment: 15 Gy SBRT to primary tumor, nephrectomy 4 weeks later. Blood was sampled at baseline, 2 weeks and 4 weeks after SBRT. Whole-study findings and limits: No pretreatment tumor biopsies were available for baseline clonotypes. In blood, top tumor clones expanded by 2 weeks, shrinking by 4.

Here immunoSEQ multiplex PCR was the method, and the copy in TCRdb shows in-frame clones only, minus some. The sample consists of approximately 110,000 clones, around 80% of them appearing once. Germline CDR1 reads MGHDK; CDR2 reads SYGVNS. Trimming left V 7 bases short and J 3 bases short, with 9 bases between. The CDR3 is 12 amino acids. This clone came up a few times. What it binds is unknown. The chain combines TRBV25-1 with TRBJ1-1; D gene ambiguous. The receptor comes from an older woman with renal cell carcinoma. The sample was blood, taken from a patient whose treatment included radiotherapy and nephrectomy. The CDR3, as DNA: TGTGCCAGCAACGGTCTATACACTGAAGCTTTCTTT. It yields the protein CASNGLYTEAFF.